The present T cell receptor (beta chain) was sequenced within a study of blood T cell repertoires in COVID-19. Profiling relied on immunoSEQ multiplex PCR, and the TCRdb table lists in-frame clones only, not all of them. Of some 150,000 clones listed, about 84% are singletons. This receptor was identified in a man in his fifties or sixties with active or convalescent COVID-19. Sequenced: peripheral blood.

CDR3 protein: CASSFGDTQYF. DNA for the CDR3: TGTGCCAGCAGCTTCGGGGATACGCAGTATTTT. This chain links TRBV7-9 with TRBJ2-3, with no clear D. This CDR3 contains 11 residues. Germline V gene sequence: CDR1 SEHNR, CDR2 FQNEAQ (reference sequence). Trimming shortened V by 3 bases and J by 6 bases, and 4 bases separated the two germline ends.